This record covers a single TCR beta chain. Its matching antigen is unknown. These data belong to a study of post-analysis software for immune sequencing data. Study background: Relapsing-remitting, secondary progressive and progressive-relapsing forms made up the multiple sclerosis disease courses.

Notes on the study in general: Those with multiple sclerosis, the patient group, showed significantly lower normalized Chao1 diversity than controls. The authors found that F measure strongly co-clustered same-batch samples.

Presence of unique molecular identifiers characterized the TCR beta cDNA libraries. Some 500,000 cDNA molecules were recovered from an input of 1 to 10 million T cells. TCRdb reprocessed the PCR reads with MiXCR, giving one entry per CDR3 protein. The sample lists around 190,000 distinct CDR3 sequences, approximately 30% occurring once. This sequence originates from a girl aged 2 to 17 with multiple sclerosis. Source material: blood.

CDR3 DNA sequence: TGTGCCACCTATTCGGTGAACACTGAAGCTTTCTTT. It is translated as CATYSVNTEAFF. The chain recombines TRBV28 with TRBJ1-1; D gene unclear. The CDR3 runs 12 residues. The V gene lost 10 bases and the J gene lost 0 bases, with 9 bases spanning the gap. CDR1 MDHEN and CDR2 SYDVKM come from the germline V gene.